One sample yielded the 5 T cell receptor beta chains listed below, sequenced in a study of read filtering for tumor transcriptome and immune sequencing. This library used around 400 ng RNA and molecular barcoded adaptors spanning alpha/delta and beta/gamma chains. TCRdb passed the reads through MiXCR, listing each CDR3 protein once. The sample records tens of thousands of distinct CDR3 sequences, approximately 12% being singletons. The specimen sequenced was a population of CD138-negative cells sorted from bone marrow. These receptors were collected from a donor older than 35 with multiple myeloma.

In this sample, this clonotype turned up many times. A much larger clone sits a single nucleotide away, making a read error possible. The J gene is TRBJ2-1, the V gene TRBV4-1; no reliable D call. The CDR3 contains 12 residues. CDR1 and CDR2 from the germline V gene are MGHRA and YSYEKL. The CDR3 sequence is CASSQVYNEPFF. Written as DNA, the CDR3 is TGCGCCAGCAGCCAGGTTTACAATGAGCCGTTCTTC.

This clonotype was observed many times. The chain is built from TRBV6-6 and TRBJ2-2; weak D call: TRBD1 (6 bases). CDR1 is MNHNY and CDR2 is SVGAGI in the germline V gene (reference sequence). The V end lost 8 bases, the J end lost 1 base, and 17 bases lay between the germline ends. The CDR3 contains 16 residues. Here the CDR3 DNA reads TGTGCCAGCGGAGGCCGAGGGGGTTTGAACACCGGGGAGCTGTTTTTT. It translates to CASGGRGGLNTGELFF.

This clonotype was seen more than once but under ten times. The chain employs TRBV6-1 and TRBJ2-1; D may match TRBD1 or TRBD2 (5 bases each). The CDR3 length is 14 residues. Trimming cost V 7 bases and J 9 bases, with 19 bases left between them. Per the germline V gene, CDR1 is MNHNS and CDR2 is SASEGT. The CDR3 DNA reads TGTGCCAGCACTGAGGGGCTAACCTACGGTGAGCAGTTCTTC. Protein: CASTEGLTYGEQFF.

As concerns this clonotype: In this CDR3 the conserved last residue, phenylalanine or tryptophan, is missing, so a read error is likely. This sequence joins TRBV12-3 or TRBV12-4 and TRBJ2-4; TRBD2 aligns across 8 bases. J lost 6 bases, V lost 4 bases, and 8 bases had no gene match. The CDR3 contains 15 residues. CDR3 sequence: CASSSEAGVRNIQYS. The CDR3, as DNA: TGTGCCAGCAGTTCCGAAGCGGGAGTTCGAAACATTCAGTACTCC.

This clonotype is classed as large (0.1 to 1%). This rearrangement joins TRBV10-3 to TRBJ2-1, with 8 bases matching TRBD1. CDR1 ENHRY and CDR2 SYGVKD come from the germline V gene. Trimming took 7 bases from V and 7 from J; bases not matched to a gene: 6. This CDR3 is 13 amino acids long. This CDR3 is CAINFDRGNEQFF. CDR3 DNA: TGTGCCATCAATTTTGACAGGGGAAATGAGCAGTTCTTC.